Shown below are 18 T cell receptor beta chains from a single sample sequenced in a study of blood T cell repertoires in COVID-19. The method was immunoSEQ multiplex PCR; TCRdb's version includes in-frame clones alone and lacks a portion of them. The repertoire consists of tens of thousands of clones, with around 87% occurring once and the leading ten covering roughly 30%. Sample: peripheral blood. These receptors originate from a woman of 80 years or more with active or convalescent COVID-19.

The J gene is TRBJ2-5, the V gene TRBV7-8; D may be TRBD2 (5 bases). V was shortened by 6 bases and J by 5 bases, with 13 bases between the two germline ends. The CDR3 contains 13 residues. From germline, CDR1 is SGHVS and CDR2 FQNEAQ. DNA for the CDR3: TGTGCCAGCAGGGTCGGGGTCAGGGAGACCCAGTACTTC. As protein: CASRVGVRETQYF. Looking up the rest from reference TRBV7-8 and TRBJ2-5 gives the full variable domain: GAGVSQSPRYKVAKRGQDVALRCDPISGHVSLFWYQQALGQGPEFLTYFQNEAQLDKSGLPSDRFFAERPEGSVSTLKIQRTQQEDSAVYLCASRVGVRETQYFGPGTRLLVL.

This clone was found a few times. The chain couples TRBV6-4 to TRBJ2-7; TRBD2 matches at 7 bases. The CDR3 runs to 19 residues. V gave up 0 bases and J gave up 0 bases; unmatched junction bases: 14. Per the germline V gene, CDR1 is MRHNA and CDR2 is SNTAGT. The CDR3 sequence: CASSDSQSWEGQRSYEQYF. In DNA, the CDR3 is TGTGCCAGCAGTGACTCCCAATCATGGGAGGGGCAGCGCTCCTACGAGCAGTACTTC.

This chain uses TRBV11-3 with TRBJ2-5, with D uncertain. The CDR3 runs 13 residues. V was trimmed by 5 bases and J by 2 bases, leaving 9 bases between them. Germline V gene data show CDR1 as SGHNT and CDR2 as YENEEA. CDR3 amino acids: CASSPTQQETQYF. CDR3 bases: TGTGCCAGCAGCCCGACACAGCAAGAGACCCAGTACTTC.

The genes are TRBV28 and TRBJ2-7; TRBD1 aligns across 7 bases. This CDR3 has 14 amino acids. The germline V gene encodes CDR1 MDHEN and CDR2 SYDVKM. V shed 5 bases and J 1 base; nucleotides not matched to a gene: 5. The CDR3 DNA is TGTGCCAGCAGTGACAGGGAAGGGTCCTACGAGCAGTACTTC. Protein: CASSDREGSYEQYF.

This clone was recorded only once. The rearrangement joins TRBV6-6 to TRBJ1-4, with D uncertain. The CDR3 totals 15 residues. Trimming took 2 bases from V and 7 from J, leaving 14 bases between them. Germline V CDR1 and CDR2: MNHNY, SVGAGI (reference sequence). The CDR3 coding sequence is TGTGCCAGCAGTTACCCTCGAGTCCGTTCTGAAAAACTGTTTTTT. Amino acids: CASSYPRVRSEKLFF.

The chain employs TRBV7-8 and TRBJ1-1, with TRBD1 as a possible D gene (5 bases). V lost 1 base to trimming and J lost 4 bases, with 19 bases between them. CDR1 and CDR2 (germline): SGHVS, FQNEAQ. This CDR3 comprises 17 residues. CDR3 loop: CASSLEGRVGGGTEAFF. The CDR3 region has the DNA TGTGCCAGCAGCTTAGAAGGCAGGGTTGGGGGGGGCACTGAAGCTTTCTTT.

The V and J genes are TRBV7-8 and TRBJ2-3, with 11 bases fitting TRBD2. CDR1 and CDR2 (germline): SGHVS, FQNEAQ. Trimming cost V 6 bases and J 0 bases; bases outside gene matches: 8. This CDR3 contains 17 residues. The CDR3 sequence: CASRNSGGAESTDTQYF. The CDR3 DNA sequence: TGTGCCAGCAGAAATAGCGGGGGGGCCGAAAGCACAGATACGCAGTATTTT.

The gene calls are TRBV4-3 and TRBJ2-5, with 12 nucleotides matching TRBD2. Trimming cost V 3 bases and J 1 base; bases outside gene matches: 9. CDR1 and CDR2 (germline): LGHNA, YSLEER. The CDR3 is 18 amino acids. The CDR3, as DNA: TGCGCCAGCAGCCAGGGGGCTAGCGGGGGGGCCCCCCAAGAGACCCAGTACTTC. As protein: CASSQGASGGAPQETQYF.

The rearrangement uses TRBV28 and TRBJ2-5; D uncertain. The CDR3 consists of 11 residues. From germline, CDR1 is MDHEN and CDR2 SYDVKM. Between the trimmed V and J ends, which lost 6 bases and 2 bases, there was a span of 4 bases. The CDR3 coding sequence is TGTGCCAGCAGATATCAAGAGACCCAGTACTTC. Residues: CASRYQETQYF.

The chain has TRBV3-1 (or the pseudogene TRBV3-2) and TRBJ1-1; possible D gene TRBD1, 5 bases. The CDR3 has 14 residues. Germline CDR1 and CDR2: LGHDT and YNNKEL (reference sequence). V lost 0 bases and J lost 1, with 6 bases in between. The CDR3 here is CASSQDRANTEAFF. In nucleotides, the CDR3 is TGTGCCAGCAGCCAAGACAGGGCGAACACTGAAGCTTTCTTT.

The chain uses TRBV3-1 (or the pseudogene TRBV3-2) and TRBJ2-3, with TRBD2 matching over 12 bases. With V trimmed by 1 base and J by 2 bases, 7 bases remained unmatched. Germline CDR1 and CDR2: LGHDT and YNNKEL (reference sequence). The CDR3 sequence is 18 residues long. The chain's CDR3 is CASSQASLAGGPTDTQYF. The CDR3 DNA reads TGTGCCAGCAGCCAAGCTAGCCTAGCGGGGGGGCCCACAGATACGCAGTATTTT.

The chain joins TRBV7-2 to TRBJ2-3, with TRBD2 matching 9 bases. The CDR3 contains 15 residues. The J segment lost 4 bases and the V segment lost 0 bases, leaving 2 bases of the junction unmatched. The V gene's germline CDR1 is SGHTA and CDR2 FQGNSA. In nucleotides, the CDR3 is TGTGCCAGCAGCTTAGCGAGCGGGGGGCCAGATACGCAGTATTTT. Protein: CASSLASGGPDTQYF.

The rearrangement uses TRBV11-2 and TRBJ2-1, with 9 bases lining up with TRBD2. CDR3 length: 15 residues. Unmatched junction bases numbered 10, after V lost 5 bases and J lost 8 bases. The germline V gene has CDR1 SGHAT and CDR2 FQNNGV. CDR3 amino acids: CASSVVAGGHYEQFF. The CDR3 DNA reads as TGTGCCAGCAGCGTTGTTGCGGGGGGGCACTATGAGCAGTTCTTC.

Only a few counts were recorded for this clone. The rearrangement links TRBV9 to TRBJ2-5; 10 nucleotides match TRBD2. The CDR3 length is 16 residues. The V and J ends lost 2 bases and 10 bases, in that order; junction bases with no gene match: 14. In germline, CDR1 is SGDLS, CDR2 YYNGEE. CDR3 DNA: TGTGCCAGCAGCGTCGGCCTAGCGGGGGCGGGAGGGGACCAGTACTTC. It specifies CASSVGLAGAGGDQYF. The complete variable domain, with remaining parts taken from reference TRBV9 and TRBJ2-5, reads DSGVTQTPKHLITATGQRVTLRCSPRSGDLSVYWYQQSLDQGLQFLIQYYNGEERAKGNILERFSAQQFPDLHSELNLSSLELGDSALYFCASSVGLAGAGGDQYFGPGTRLLVL.

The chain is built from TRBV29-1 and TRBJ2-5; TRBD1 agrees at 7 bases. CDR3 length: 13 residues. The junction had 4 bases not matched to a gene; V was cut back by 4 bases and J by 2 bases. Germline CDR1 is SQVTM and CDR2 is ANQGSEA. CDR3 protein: CSVGGGQQETQYF. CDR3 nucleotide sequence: TGCAGCGTTGGAGGGGGACAGCAAGAGACCCAGTACTTC.

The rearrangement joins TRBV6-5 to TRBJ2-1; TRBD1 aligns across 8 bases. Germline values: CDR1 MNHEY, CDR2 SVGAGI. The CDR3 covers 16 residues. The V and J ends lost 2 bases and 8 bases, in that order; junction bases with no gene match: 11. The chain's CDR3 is CASSYIGQGFRHEQFF. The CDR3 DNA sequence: TGTGCCAGCAGTTACATAGGACAGGGTTTTCGGCATGAGCAGTTCTTC.

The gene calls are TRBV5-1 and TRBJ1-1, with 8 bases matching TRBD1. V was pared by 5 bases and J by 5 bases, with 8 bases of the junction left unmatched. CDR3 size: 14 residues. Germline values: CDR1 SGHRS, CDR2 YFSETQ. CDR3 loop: CASRTDRGVTEAFF. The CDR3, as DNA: TGCGCCAGCAGGACCGACAGGGGTGTTACTGAAGCTTTCTTT.

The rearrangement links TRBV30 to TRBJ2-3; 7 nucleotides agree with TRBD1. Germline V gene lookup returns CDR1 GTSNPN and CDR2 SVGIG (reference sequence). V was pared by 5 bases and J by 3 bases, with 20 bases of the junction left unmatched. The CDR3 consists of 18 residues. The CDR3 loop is CAWDPGTAPAGLTDTQYF. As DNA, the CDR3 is TGTGCCTGGGATCCCGGGACAGCACCGGCGGGTCTTACAGATACGCAGTATTTT. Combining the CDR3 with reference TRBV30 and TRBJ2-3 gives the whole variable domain SQTIHQWPATLVQPVGSPLSLECTVEGTSNPNLYWYRQAAGRGLQLLFYSVGIGQISSEVPQNLSASRPQDRQFILSSKKLLLSDSGFYLCAWDPGTAPAGLTDTQYFGPGTRLTVL.